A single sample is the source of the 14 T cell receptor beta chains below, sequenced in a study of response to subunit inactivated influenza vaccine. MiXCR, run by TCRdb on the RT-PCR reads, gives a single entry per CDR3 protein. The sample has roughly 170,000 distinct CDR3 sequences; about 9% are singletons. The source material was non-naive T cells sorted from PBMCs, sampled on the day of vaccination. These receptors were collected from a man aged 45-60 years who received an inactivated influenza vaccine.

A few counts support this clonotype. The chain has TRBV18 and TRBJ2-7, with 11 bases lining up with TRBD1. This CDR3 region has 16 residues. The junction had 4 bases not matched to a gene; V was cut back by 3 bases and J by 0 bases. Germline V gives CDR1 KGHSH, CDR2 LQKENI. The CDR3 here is CASSPGTGGSSYEQYF. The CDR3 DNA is TGTGCCAGCTCACCCGGGACAGGGGGAAGCTCCTACGAGCAGTACTTC.

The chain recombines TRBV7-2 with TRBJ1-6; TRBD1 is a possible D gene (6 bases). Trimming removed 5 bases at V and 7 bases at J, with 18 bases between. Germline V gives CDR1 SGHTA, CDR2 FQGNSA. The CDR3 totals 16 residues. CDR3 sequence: CASSPIMGGPNSPLHF. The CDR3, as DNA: TGTGCCAGCAGCCCGATTATGGGGGGGCCCAATTCACCCCTCCACTTT.

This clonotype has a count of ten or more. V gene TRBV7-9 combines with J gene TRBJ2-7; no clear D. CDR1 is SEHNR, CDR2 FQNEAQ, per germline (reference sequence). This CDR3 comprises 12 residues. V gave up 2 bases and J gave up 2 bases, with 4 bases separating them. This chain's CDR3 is CASSLTTYEQYF. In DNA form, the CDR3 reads TGTGCCAGCAGCTTAACCACCTACGAGCAGTACTTC.

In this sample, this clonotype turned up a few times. The CDR3 nucleotides read TGCGCCAGCAGCGGGGGGGACAGCCGTAATGAAAAACTGTTTTTT. Translated, it gives CASSGGDSRNEKLFF. This sequence joins TRBV5-1 and TRBJ1-4; 7 nucleotides match TRBD1. There are 15 residues in the CDR3. Per germline, CDR1 SGHRS and CDR2 YFSETQ. V shed 4 bases and J 4 bases; nucleotides not matched to a gene: 7.

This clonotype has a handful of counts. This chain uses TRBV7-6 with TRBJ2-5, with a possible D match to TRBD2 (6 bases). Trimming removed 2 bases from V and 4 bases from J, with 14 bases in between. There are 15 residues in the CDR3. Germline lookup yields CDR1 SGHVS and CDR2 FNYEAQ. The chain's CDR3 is CASSLLPGVRETQYF. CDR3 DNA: TGTGCCAGCAGCTTACTCCCGGGAGTCCGAGAGACCCAGTACTTC.

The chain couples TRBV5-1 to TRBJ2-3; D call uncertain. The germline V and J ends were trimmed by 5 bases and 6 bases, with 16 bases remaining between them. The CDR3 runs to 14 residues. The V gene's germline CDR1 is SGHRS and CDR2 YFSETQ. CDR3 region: CASREQATLDTQYF. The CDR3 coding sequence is TGCGCCAGCAGGGAGCAGGCCACGCTGGATACGCAGTATTTT.

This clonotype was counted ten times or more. The CDR3 reads CASSLPGQVHNEQFF. CDR3 in DNA: TGTGCCAGCAGCCTACCGGGACAGGTCCACAATGAGCAGTTCTTC. The chain is built from TRBV7-9 and TRBJ2-1, with 8 positions matching TRBD1. V lost 5 bases to trimming and J lost 5 bases; unmatched junction nucleotides: 8. Germline lookup yields CDR1 SEHNR and CDR2 FQNEAQ (reference sequence). The CDR3 length is 15 residues.

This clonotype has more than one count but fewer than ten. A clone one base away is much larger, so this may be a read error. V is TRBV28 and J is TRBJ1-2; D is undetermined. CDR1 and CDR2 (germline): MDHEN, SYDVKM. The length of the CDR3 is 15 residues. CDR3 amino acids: CASSPNPTVTYGYIF. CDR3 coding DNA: TGTGCCAGCAGTCCCAACCCGACCGTAACCTATGGCTACATCTTC.

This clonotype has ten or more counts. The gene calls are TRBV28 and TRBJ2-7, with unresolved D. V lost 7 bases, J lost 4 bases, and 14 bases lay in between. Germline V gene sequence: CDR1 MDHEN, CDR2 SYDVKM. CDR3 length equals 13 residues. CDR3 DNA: TGTGCCAGCACCGACGCCTTGGGGTACGAGCAGTACTTC. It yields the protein CASTDALGYEQYF.

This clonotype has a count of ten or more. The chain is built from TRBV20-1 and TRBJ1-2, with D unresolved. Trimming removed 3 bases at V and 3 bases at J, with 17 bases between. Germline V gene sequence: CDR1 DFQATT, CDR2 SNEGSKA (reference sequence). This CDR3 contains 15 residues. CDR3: CSASSNKRVDYGYTF. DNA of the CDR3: TGCAGTGCTAGTTCCAATAAGAGGGTGGACTATGGCTACACCTTC.

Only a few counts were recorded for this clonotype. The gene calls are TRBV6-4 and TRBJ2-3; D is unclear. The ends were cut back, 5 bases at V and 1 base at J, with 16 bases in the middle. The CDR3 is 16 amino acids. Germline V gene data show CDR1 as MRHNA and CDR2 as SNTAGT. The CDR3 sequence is CASSLRLGGGTDTQYF. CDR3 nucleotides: TGTGCCAGCAGTCTACGCTTGGGCGGAGGCACAGATACGCAGTATTTT.

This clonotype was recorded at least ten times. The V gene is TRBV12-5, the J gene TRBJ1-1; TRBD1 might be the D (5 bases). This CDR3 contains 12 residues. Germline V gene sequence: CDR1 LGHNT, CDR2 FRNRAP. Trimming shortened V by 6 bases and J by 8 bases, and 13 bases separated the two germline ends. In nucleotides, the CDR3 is TGTGCTAGTGGGTACGTGGGGCAGGAAGCTTTCTTT. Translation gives CASGYVGQEAFF.

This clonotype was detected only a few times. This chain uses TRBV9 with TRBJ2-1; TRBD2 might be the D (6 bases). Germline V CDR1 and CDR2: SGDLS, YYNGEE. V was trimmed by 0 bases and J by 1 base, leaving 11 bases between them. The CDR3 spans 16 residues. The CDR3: CASSVDSGASYNEQFF. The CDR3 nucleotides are TGTGCCAGCAGCGTAGATTCGGGAGCGTCCTACAATGAGCAGTTCTTC.

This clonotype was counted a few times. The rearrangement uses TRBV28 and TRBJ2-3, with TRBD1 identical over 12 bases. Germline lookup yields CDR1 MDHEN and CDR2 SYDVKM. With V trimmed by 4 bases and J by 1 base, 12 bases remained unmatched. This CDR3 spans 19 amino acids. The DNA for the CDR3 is TGTGCCAGCAGTTCACCCCTACGGGACAGGGGGCGAGGCACAGATACGCAGTATTTT. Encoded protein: CASSSPLRDRGRGTDTQYF.